These T cell receptor beta chains were read from a single sample in a study of T cells after yellow fever vaccination. TCRdb re-derived calls from the 5' RACE reads in MiXCR, one entry per CDR3 protein. Of 450,000 to 650,000 distinct CDR3 sequences in the sample, 21% were seen once. The sample in question was PBMCs, obtained approximately 22 days after the first yellow fever vaccination. Receptors originate from a man in his late teens or twenties who received the YFV17D yellow fever vaccine. The CDR3 runs from the conserved cysteine through the conserved F or W. D genes are given only for firm matches. The listing skips clone size in some rows; elsewhere it reads once, few, many or a size class.

.	TRBJ2-5	.	TRBV18	CASSRGSRETQYF	TGTGCCAGCTCACGCGGCAGCAGGGAGACCCAGTACTTC
few	TRBJ2-1	.	TRBV5-1	CASSLPQGTEQFF	TGCGCCAGCAGCTTACCCCAGGGGACAGAGCAGTTCTTC
.	TRBJ2-7	.	TRBV30	CAASGPYEQYF	TGTGCCGCCTCAGGGCCCTACGAGCAGTACTTC
.	TRBJ2-5	TRBD1	TRBV12-3/TRBV12-4	CASSLIEGAGTQYF	TGTGCCAGCAGTTTAATCGAGGGGGCGGGGACCCAGTACTTC
few	TRBJ2-3	.	TRBV20-1	CSAKGGLTDTQYF	TGCAGTGCAAAGGGGGGACTAACAGATACGCAGTATTTT
few	TRBJ2-5	.	TRBV20-1	CSARDGGWGETQYF	TGCAGTGCTAGGGATGGGGGATGGGGGGAGACCCAGTACTTC
few	TRBJ2-3	TRBD2	TRBV4-2	CASSQDQLAGATQYF	TGTGCCAGCAGCCAAGATCAGCTAGCGGGGGCAACGCAGTATTTT
few	TRBJ2-3	.	TRBV4-1	CASSQKNAGTQYF	TGCGCCAGCAGCCAAAAGAATGCGGGTACGCAGTATTTT
.	TRBJ1-1	.	TRBV9	CASSVGRDTEAFF	TGTGCCAGCAGCGTAGGGAGGGACACTGAAGCTTTCTTT
few	TRBJ2-2	.	TRBV7-2	CASSLRRTSTGELFF	TGTGCCAGCAGCTTAAGGAGGACTTCCACCGGGGAGCTGTTTTTT
few	TRBJ1-1	.	TRBV7-9	CASSPLGLATEAFF	TGTGCCAGCAGCCCGCTGGGACTCGCGACTGAAGCTTTCTTT
.	TRBJ1-2	.	TRBV19	CASSLQVPNYGYTF	TGTGCCAGTTCCCTACAGGTGCCTAACTATGGCTACACCTTC
few	TRBJ1-1	TRBD1	TRBV12-3/TRBV12-4	CASNSPPGQGAEAFF	TGTGCCAGCAACTCCCCCCCGGGACAGGGGGCTGAAGCTTTCTTT